This T cell receptor beta chain came from a study of T cell changes during pregnancy in multiple sclerosis. CDR1 is LGHNA, CDR2 YNFKEQ, per germline. The V segment lost 2 bases and the J segment 3 bases; nucleotides outside the gene matches: 5. The CDR3 runs 15 residues. Profiled with immunoSEQ multiplex PCR; TCRdb holds only in-frame clones, not every one. The sample has 55,000 to 65,000 clones; roughly 95% are singletons. The TCR sequence derives from a female donor with multiple sclerosis, enrolled in a pregnancy study. J is TRBJ1-1 and V is TRBV4-2; 8 bases map to TRBD1. The sequencing here drew on CD4+ T cells from peripheral blood mononuclear cells, taken before pregnancy. The CDR3 DNA follows: TGTGCCAGCAGCCAACCTAACAGGGGGGACACTGAAGCTTTCTTT. Its translation: CASSQPNRGDTEAFF.